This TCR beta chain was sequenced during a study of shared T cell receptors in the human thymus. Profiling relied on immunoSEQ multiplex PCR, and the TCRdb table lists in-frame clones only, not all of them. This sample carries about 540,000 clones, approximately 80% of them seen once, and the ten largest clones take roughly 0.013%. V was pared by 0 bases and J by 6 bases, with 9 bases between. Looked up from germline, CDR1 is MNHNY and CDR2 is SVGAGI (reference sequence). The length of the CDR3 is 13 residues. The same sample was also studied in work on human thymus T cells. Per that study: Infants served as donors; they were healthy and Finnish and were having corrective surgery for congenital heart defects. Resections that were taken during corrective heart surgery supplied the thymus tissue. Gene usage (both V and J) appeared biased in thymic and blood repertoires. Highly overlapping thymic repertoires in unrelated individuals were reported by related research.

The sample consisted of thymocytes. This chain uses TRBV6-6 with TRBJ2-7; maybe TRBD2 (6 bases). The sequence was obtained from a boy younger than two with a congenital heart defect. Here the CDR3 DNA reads TGTGCCAGCAGTTACTCACTAGCAGGCGAGCAGTACTTC. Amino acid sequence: CASSYSLAGEQYF.